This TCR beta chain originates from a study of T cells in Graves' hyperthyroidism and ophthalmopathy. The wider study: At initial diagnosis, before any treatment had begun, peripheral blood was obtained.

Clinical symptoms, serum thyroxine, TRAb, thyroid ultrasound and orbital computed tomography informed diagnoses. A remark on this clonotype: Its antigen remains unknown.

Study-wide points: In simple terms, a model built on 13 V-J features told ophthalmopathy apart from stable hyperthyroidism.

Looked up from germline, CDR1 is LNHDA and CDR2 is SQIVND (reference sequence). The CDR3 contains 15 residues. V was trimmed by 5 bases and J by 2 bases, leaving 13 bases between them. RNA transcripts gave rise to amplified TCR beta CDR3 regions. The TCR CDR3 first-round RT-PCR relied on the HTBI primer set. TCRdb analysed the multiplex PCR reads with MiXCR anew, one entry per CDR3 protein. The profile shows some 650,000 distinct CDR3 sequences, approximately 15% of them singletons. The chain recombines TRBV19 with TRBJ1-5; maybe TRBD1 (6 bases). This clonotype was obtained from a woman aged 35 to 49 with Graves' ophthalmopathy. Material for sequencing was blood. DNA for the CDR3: TGTGCCAGTAGTGGTGGGTACAGGGGCAATCAGCCCCAGCATTTT. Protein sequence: CASSGGYRGNQPQHF.